This T cell receptor (beta chain) originates from a study of T cell repertoires in cytomegalovirus infection. Study-level information: Recently identified HLA-C-restricted CMV epitopes and well-studied HLA-B-restricted CMV epitopes were used by the study.

In regard to this clonotype: Its cognate antigen is unknown.

In TCRdb, the reads were re-called with MiXCR into one record per CDR3 protein. Found here are approximately 770,000 distinct CDR3 sequences, 29% of them singletons; the top ten hold around 13%. J gave up 2 bases and V 6 bases, and 18 bases lay outside the gene matches. CDR1 SEHNR and CDR2 FQNEAQ come from the germline V gene (reference sequence). This CDR3 contains 19 residues. J is TRBJ1-4 and V is TRBV7-9; 7 positions match TRBD1. This TCR was recovered from a human donor in good health (CMV status not recorded). Some clones in this sample may be carry-over from other donors' samples. Sequenced material: cultured CD8+ T cells from PBMCs, taken from culture after CMV antigen stimulation. The chain's CDR3 is CASRGGHRGARGTNEKLFF. The CDR3 DNA sequence: TGTGCCAGCAGAGGGGGCCACCGCGGGGCTCGAGGGACTAATGAAAAACTGTTTTTT.